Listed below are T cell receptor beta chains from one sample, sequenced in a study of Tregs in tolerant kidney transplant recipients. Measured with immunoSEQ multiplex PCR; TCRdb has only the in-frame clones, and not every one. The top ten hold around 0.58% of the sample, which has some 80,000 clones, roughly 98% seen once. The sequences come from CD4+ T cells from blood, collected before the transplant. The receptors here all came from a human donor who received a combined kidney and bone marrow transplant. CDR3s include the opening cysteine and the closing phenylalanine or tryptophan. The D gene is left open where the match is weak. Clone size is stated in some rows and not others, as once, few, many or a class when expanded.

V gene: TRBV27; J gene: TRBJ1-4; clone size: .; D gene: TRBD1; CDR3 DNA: TGTGCCAGCAGTGTAGACAGGGAATTGGGGAAACTGTTTTTT; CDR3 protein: CASSVDRELGKLFF
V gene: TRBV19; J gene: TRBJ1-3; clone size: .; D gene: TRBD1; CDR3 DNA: TGTGCCAGTAGTATGAGGGGGACAGGGGTGGCAAACACCATATATTTT; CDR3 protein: CASSMRGTGVANTIYF
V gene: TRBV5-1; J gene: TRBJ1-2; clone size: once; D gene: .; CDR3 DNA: TGCGCCAGCAGCGTCGGGTTTCGAGAAGGCTACACCTTC; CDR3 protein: CASSVGFREGYTF
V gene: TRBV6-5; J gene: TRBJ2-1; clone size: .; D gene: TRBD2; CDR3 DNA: TGTGCCAGCAGTTTGAGGCGGGAGTCGGCTGAGCAGTTCTTC; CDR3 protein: CASSLRRESAEQFF
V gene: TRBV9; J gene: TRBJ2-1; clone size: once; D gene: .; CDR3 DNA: TGTGCCAGCAGTAAGGGGGTAGGATCGGGACGGGACAATGAGCAGTTCTTC; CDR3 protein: CASSKGVGSGRDNEQFF
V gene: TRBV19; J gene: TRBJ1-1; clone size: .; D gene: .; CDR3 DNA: TGTGCCAGTAGCAATCCCGGGAGATTGAACACTGAAGCTTTCTTT; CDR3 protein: CASSNPGRLNTEAFF
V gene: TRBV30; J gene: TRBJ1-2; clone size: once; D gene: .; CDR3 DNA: TGTGCCTGGACCCCGGGAGAGTATTTCAACTATGGCTACACCTTC; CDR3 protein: CAWTPGEYFNYGYTF
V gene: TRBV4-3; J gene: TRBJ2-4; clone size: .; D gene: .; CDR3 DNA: TGCGCCAGCAGCCAAGTCCGACAGGGAGGTTTTTGGGACATTCAGTACTTC; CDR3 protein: CASSQVRQGGFWDIQYF
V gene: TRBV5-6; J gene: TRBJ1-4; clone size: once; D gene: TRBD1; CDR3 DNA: TGTGCCAGCAGCTGGGACAGGAATGAAAAACTGTTTTTT; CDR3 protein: CASSWDRNEKLFF
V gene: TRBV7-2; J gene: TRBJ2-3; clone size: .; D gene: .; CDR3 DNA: TGTGCCAGCAGCTCGCGGACTAACCAAGGAGTAGATACGCAGTATTTT; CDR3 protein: CASSSRTNQGVDTQYF
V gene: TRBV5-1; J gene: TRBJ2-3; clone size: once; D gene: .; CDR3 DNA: TGCGCCAGCAGCTTGGGCGGGGGCACAGATACGCAGTATTTT; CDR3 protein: CASSLGGGTDTQYF
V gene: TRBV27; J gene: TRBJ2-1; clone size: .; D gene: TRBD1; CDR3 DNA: TGTGCCAGCAGGAAGACAGGGTCTGGGGATGAGCAGTTCTTC; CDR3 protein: CASRKTGSGDEQFF
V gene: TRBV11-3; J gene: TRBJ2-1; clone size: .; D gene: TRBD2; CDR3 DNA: TGTGCCAGCACCTCAGGGACTAACTCCTACAATGAGCAGTTCTTC; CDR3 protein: CASTSGTNSYNEQFF
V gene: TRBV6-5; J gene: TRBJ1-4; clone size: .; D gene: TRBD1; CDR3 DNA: TGTGCCAGCAGTTCCGACAGGGGAAAACTGTTTTTT; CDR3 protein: CASSSDRGKLFF